The 12 T cell receptor beta chains presented below share a single source sample, sequenced in a study of shared clonotypes between healthy human individuals (dated by TCRdb to 2018 to 2021). The library came from the immunoSEQ multiplex PCR assay. TCRdb obtained this table from immuneACCESS and retained in-frame rearrangements with V and J assigned. These tables miss some clones; where compared with another copy, unresolved V genes account for less than half of the shortfall, and the remainder is unexplained. This sample is represented by hundreds of thousands of clones; around 90% of them were singletons. The ten largest make up about a sixth of the sample. Specimen: memory CD8+ T cells sorted from blood. Interpreted using the paper, the cell subset or site label stands for: CD45RO+ cells pooled with CCR7-negative TemRA cells. The receptors stem from a man aged 18 to 30 in good health.

The chain recombines TRBV2 with TRBJ1-2, with D uncertain. This CDR3 contains 12 residues. V shed 8 bases and J shed 2 bases, with 9 bases lying between them. Germline CDR1 is SNHLY and CDR2 is FYNNEI. CDR3 DNA: TGTGCCAGCGTTTGGCAGAACTATGGCTACACCTTC. Amino acid sequence: CASVWQNYGYTF.

This chain uses TRBV27 with TRBJ2-1; 7 nucleotides line up with TRBD2. The germline V gene has CDR1 MNHEY and CDR2 SMNVEV (reference sequence). There are 12 residues in the CDR3. V lost 3 bases, J lost 10 bases, and 3 bases stayed unmatched. CDR3 residues: CASSFTAGEQFF. In nucleotides, the CDR3 is TGTGCCAGCAGTTTCACAGCGGGAGAGCAGTTCTTC.

This chain links TRBV27 with TRBJ1-4; TRBD1 is a possible D gene (5 bases). Germline V gene sequence: CDR1 MNHEY, CDR2 SMNVEV (reference sequence). The CDR3 extends over 14 amino acids. Trimming shortened V by 2 bases and J by 5 bases, and 9 bases separated the two germline ends. CDR3 DNA sequence: TGTGCCAGCAGTTTAGAAGGGGCAAATGAAAAACTGTTTTTT. This sequence encodes CASSLEGANEKLFF.

V usage is TRBV4-1 and J usage is TRBJ2-7; no reliable D call. V lost 4 bases and J lost 4, with 17 bases in between. CDR1 is MGHRA and CDR2 is YSYEKL in the germline V gene. The CDR3 runs 15 residues. CDR3 region: CASSPISGVAYEQYF. The CDR3 DNA follows: TGCGCCAGCAGCCCCATTAGTGGAGTGGCGTACGAGCAGTACTTC.

The V gene is TRBV13, the J gene TRBJ1-2, with unresolved D. This CDR3 has 15 amino acids. The germline gives CDR1 PRHDT, CDR2 FYEKMQ (reference sequence). V was trimmed by 3 bases and J by 0 bases, leaving 11 bases between them. CDR3 loop: CASSFRSVANYGYTF. The CDR3 DNA sequence: TGTGCCAGCAGCTTTCGGTCGGTGGCTAACTATGGCTACACCTTC.

CDR3 DNA sequence: TGCGCCAGCAGTGAAGGCAGGGTTACAGATACGCAGTATTTT. This codes for CASSEGRVTDTQYF. The chain combines TRBV10-1 with TRBJ2-3; maybe TRBD1 (5 bases). This CDR3 has 14 residues. From germline, CDR1 is WNHNN and CDR2 SYGVQD (reference sequence). V lost 3 bases to trimming and J lost 3 bases, with 10 bases between them.

The V gene is TRBV5-5, the J gene TRBJ2-5; D unclear. The CDR3 covers 16 residues. V was clipped by 0 bases and J by 5 bases, with 17 bases between them. CDR1 is SGHKS, CDR2 YYEKEE, per germline (reference sequence). The CDR3 nucleotides read TGTGCCAGCAGCTTGGACGGACCTCGGCCGGGCGAGACCCAGTACTTC. This gives the protein CASSLDGPRPGETQYF.

The rearrangement links TRBV11-2 to TRBJ1-1; D ambiguous. The CDR3 consists of 16 residues. Trimming removed 0 bases at V and 0 bases at J, with 11 bases between. The germline gives CDR1 SGHAT, CDR2 FQNNGV. The CDR3 spells CASSLDLVALNTEAFF. CDR3 nucleotides: TGTGCCAGCAGCTTAGATCTGGTGGCCTTGAACACTGAAGCTTTCTTT. The full variable domain, its missing parts supplied by reference TRBV11-2 and TRBJ1-1, is EAGVAQSPRYKIIEKRQSVAFWCNPISGHATLYWYQQILGQGPKLLIQFQNNGVVDDSQLPKDRFSAERLKGVDSTLKIQPAKLEDSAVYLCASSLDLVALNTEAFFGQGTRLTVV.

In its sample, this clone was seen once. Different DNA sequences within this sample yield the same CDR3. This sequence joins TRBV5-1 and TRBJ2-3; a weak D match, TRBD2 (5 bases). There are 14 residues in the CDR3. The germline V and J ends were trimmed by 0 bases and 0 bases, with 5 bases remaining between them. Germline values: CDR1 SGHRS, CDR2 YFSETQ. CDR3 protein: CASSLAGSTDTQYF. The CDR3 DNA sequence: TGCGCCAGCAGCTTGGCGGGGAGCACAGATACGCAGTATTTT. The variable domain in full, completed from reference TRBV5-1 and TRBJ2-3, reads KAGVTQTPRYLIKTRGQQVTLSCSPISGHRSVSWYQQTPGQGLQFLFEYFSETQRNKGNFPGRFSGRQFSNSRSEMNVSTLELGDSALYLCASSLAGSTDTQYFGPGTRLTVL.

This sequence joins TRBV27 and TRBJ1-1, with a tentative D call TRBD1 (5 bases). Trimming cost V 7 bases and J 1 base, with 13 bases left between them. This CDR3 has 14 amino acids. The germline V gene has CDR1 MNHEY and CDR2 SMNVEV (reference sequence). The CDR3 loop reads CASIPLGANTEAFF. The CDR3 region has the DNA TGTGCCAGCATACCTCTCGGGGCGAACACTGAAGCTTTCTTT.

The CDR3 sequence: CASSVGTSFEQFF. CDR3 nucleotide sequence: TGTGCCAGCAGCGTGGGGACTAGCTTTGAGCAGTTCTTC. The gene calls are TRBV9 and TRBJ2-1; 9 bases fit TRBD2. Germline V lookup: CDR1 SGDLS, CDR2 YYNGEE. Trimming removed 2 bases from V and 9 bases from J; junction bases left unmatched: 3. There are 13 residues in the CDR3. Using reference TRBV9 and TRBJ2-1 for the parts outside the CDR3, the full variable domain is DSGVTQTPKHLITATGQRVTLRCSPRSGDLSVYWYQQSLDQGLQFLIQYYNGEERAKGNILERFSAQQFPDLHSELNLSSLELGDSALYFCASSVGTSFEQFFGPGTRLTVL.

J is TRBJ2-1 and V is TRBV2; 14 positions agree with TRBD2. The CDR3 totals 14 residues. Germline trimming cut 9 bases from V and 8 bases from J; bases unmatched to any gene: 6. The germline V gene encodes CDR1 SNHLY and CDR2 FYNNEI. The CDR3, as DNA: TGTGCCAGTCTCGGGACTAGCGGGAGCTATGAGCAGTTCTTC. Amino acid sequence: CASLGTSGSYEQFF.